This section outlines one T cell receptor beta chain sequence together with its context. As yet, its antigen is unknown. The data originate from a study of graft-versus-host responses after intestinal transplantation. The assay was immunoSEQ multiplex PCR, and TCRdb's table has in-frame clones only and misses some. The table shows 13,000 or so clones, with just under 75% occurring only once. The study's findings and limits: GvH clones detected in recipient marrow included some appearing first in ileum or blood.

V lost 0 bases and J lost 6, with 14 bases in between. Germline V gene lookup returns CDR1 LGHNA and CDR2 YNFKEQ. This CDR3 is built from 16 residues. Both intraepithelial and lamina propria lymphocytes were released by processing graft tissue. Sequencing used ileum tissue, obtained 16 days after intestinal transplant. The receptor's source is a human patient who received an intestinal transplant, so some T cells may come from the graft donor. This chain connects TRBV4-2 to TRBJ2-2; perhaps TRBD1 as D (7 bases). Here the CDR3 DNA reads TGTGCCAGCAGCCAAGATTCGGGCAGGGGGGCCGGGGAGCTGTTTTTT. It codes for CASSQDSGRGAGELFF.